Below are 26 T cell receptor beta chains sequenced from a single sample in a study of shared clonotypes between healthy human individuals. Measured with immunoSEQ multiplex PCR; TCRdb has only the in-frame clones, and not every one. Here the sample spans more than 2 million clones, almost 96% being singletons. Input material: naive CD4+ T cells sorted from blood. Subset reported: CD45RA+ positively selected. These receptors all come from a man aged 18 to 30 in good health.

The chain couples TRBV18 to TRBJ1-5; the match to TRBD1 covers 7 bases. The CDR3 runs 15 residues. Germline V gene sequence: CDR1 KGHSH, CDR2 LQKENI. Unmatched junction bases numbered 14, after V lost 9 bases and J lost 6 bases. DNA for the CDR3: TGTGCCAGTTCCGGAAAAGGGGGCGAAGGTCAGCCCCAGCATTTT. Amino acid sequence: CASSGKGGEGQPQHF. The full variable domain, rest sourced from reference TRBV18 and TRBJ1-5, is NAGVMQNPRHLVRRRGQEARLRCSPMKGHSHVYWYRQLPEEGLKFMVYLQKENIIDESGMPKERFSAEFPKEGPSILRIQQVVRGDSAAYFCASSGKGGEGQPQHFGDGTRLSIL.

The chain has TRBV14 and TRBJ1-1; D unresolved. The germline CDR1 and CDR2 sequences are SGHDN and FVKESK. V was pared by 4 bases and J by 8 bases, with 11 bases between. This CDR3 is built from 12 residues. In DNA, the CDR3 is TGTGCCAGCAGCCCCGGCAGACTCGAAGCTTTCTTT. This encodes CASSPGRLEAFF.

This sequence joins TRBV19 and TRBJ2-7, with D perhaps matching TRBD1 (6 bases). Trimming stripped 6 bases from V and 5 bases from J, with 14 bases between. Germline V gene sequence: CDR1 LNHDA, CDR2 SQIVND (reference sequence). The CDR3 has 13 residues. The DNA of the CDR3 is TGTGCCAGTAGCCGGGACAACTTAGACGAGCAGTACTTC. The encoded protein is CASSRDNLDEQYF.

This clone has a single count. The chain couples TRBV5-6 to TRBJ2-6; a possible D gene is TRBD2 (6 bases). CDR3 length equals 17 residues. Germline V gene lookup returns CDR1 SGHDT and CDR2 YYEEEE. V was pared by 2 bases and J by 0 bases, with 12 bases between. DNA for the CDR3: TGTGCCAGCAGCTTTAGGAGGGGTGGCTCTGGGGCCAACGTCCTGACTTTC. This gives the protein CASSFRRGGSGANVLTF.

This clone was recorded once. Germline and junction disagree at one end, which may indicate a read error. The chain couples TRBV4-3 to TRBJ2-1; D is unclear. The CDR3 extends over 12 amino acids. Germline V CDR1 and CDR2: LGHNA, YSLEER. The CDR3 loop reads CASSQDGTFPIF. Here the CDR3 DNA reads TGCGCCAGCAGCCAAGATGGAACGTTCCCGATCTTC.

The chain uses TRBV6-1 and TRBJ2-7; no reliable D call. Trimming pared 6 bases from V and 4 bases from J, leaving 16 bases between. Per germline, CDR1 MNHNS and CDR2 SASEGT. There are 14 residues in the CDR3. CDR3 loop: CASRQDFQWYEQYF. The CDR3 DNA reads as TGTGCCAGCAGGCAGGATTTCCAGTGGTACGAGCAGTACTTC.

Comment on this clone: This specimen includes other DNA sequences encoding the same CDR3. The chain carries TRBV18 and TRBJ2-7; D not certain. Trimming took off 3 bases at V and 4 bases at J, with 10 bases between the two ends. The germline V gene encodes CDR1 KGHSH and CDR2 LQKENI. The CDR3 totals 13 residues. CDR3 region: CASSPPTIYEQYF. For the CDR3, the DNA is TGTGCCAGCTCACCTCCAACAATTTACGAGCAGTACTTC. The complete variable domain, with remaining parts taken from reference TRBV18 and TRBJ2-7, reads NAGVMQNPRHLVRRRGQEARLRCSPMKGHSHVYWYRQLPEEGLKFMVYLQKENIIDESGMPKERFSAEFPKEGPSILRIQQVVRGDSAAYFCASSPPTIYEQYFGPGTRLTVT.

This chain joins TRBV2 and TRBJ2-3; no clear D gene. Germline V gives CDR1 SNHLY, CDR2 FYNNEI. The CDR3 contains 14 residues. V was shortened by 2 bases and J by 5 bases, with 11 bases between the two germline ends. The CDR3: CASSETYSLDTQYF. The CDR3 DNA reads as TGTGCCAGCAGTGAAACCTACAGTTTAGATACGCAGTATTTT.

The rearrangement uses TRBV2 and TRBJ1-6; TRBD1 matches at 7 bases. CDR1 and CDR2 from the germline V gene are SNHLY and FYNNEI. The CDR3 sequence is 14 residues long. The ends lost 6 bases at V and 6 bases at J; junction bases unmatched: 5. CDR3 amino acids: CASRRQGSNSPLHF. In nucleotides, the CDR3 is TGTGCCAGCAGGCGACAGGGTAGTAATTCACCCCTCCACTTT.

The chain recombines TRBV7-2 with TRBJ1-3; unclear D gene. From germline, CDR1 is SGHTA and CDR2 FQGNSA. The CDR3 contains 13 residues. V lost 1 base to trimming and J lost 7 bases, with 8 bases between them. This CDR3 is CASSLGTDNTIYF. CDR3 coding DNA: TGTGCCAGCAGCTTAGGAACAGACAACACCATATATTTT.

The chain recombines TRBV30 with TRBJ2-7, with 8 bases identical to TRBD1. The CDR3 consists of 15 residues. The germline CDR1 and CDR2 sequences are GTSNPN and SVGIG (reference sequence). After removal of 0 bases from V and 2 bases from J, the junction contained 6 bases not matched to a gene. CDR3 DNA: TGTGCCTGGAGTGTCCCCGGGACAGGAACCTACGAGCAGTACTTC. Protein sequence: CAWSVPGTGTYEQYF.

V is TRBV6-1 and J is TRBJ1-2, with D unresolved. CDR1 is MNHNS and CDR2 is SASEGT in the germline V gene. The ends were cut back, 9 bases at V and 0 bases at J, with 14 bases in the middle. The length of the CDR3 is 14 residues. This chain's CDR3 is CASLSDWSNYGYTF. CDR3 DNA: TGTGCCAGTTTAAGCGATTGGTCTAACTATGGCTACACCTTC.

A single count supports this clone. The genes are TRBV30 and TRBJ2-3; 7 bases fit TRBD2. The germline CDR1 and CDR2 sequences are GTSNPN and SVGIG (reference sequence). Losses at the gene ends were 3 bases for V and 5 bases for J; bases not matched to a gene: 11. The CDR3 totals 15 residues. DNA for the CDR3: TGTGCCTGGAGCGATCGTAGCGGGTCGAGAGATACGCAGTATTTT. It yields the protein CAWSDRSGSRDTQYF.

This clone showed up just once. This rearrangement joins TRBV5-1 to TRBJ2-7; maybe TRBD2 (5 bases). The CDR3 is 14 amino acids. Germline lookup yields CDR1 SGHRS and CDR2 YFSETQ. Trimming left V 0 bases short and J 5 bases short, with 12 bases between. In DNA, the CDR3 is TGCGCCAGCAGCTTGGGGGAGAGTCTAAACGAGCAGTACTTC. It yields the protein CASSLGESLNEQYF.

This chain uses TRBV7-2 with TRBJ2-5, with D uncertain. The germline V gene has CDR1 SGHTA and CDR2 FQGNSA. V shed 5 bases and J shed 2 bases, with 12 bases lying between them. The CDR3 spans 14 residues. The CDR3 DNA reads as TGTGCCAGCAGCCCGATGGCGGAGCAAGAGACCCAGTACTTC. This codes for CASSPMAEQETQYF. The entire variable domain, with the rest obtained from reference TRBV7-2 and TRBJ2-5, is as follows: GAGVSQSPSNKVTEKGKDVELRCDPISGHTALYWYRQSLGQGLEFLIYFQGNSAPDKSGLPSDRFSAERTGGSVSTLTIQRTQQEDSAVYLCASSPMAEQETQYFGPGTRLLVL.

The chain joins TRBV6-1 to TRBJ2-1, with D hard to call. Germline V gene sequence: CDR1 MNHNS, CDR2 SASEGT. V was cut by 4 bases and J by 9 bases, with 7 bases left in between. The CDR3 covers 11 residues. CDR3 in DNA: TGTGCCAGCAGTGGACCCAGTGAGCAGTTCTTC. This codes for CASSGPSEQFF.

The J gene is TRBJ1-3, the V gene TRBV10-1; 7 nucleotides align to TRBD1. The germline V gene has CDR1 WNHNN and CDR2 SYGVQD (reference sequence). J gave up 2 bases and V 5 bases, and 9 bases lay outside the gene matches. This CDR3 is 16 amino acids long. DNA of the CDR3: TGCGCCAGCAGTTCCAGTGGACAGGTCCCTGGAAACACCATATATTTT. It yields the protein CASSSSGQVPGNTIYF.

This clone was recorded a few times. The same CDR3 also results from other DNA sequences found in this sample. V is TRBV30 and J is TRBJ2-6; D ambiguous. V was trimmed by 0 bases and J by 0 bases, leaving 3 bases between them. Germline loops: CDR1 GTSNPN, CDR2 SVGIG (reference sequence). The CDR3 covers 14 residues. CDR3 nucleotide sequence: TGTGCCTGGAGTGTTGGCTCTGGGGCCAACGTCCTGACTTTC. Translation: CAWSVGSGANVLTF.

The chain has TRBV21-1 and TRBJ2-4; the table's D call, TRBD1, was not checked against the DNA. TRBV21-1 is described as a pseudogene. The CDR3 has 17 residues. CDR3 protein: CASSKEPDRVAKNIQYF. The CDR3 DNA reads TGTGCCAGCAGCAAAGAACCGGACAGGGTAGCCAAAAACATTCAGTACTTC.

The chain combines TRBV11-2 with TRBJ2-5; TRBD1 might be the D (6 bases). The length of the CDR3 is 14 residues. Germline CDR1 SGHAT, CDR2 FQNNGV. The V end lost 7 bases, the J end lost 1 base, and 13 bases lay between the germline ends. CDR3 in DNA: TGTGCCAGCACCCCAGGGGTAGGCCAAGAGACCCAGTACTTC. Its translation is CASTPGVGQETQYF.

This clone was seen a single time. V gene TRBV5-6 combines with J gene TRBJ2-3, with D perhaps TRBD1 (6 bases). The CDR3 is made up of 17 amino acids. Trimming took off 3 bases at V and 5 bases at J, with 22 bases between the two ends. CDR1 and CDR2 from the germline V gene are SGHDT and YYEEEE. CDR3 region: CASSWDTGGQRGDTQYF. The CDR3 DNA follows: TGTGCCAGCAGCTGGGACACAGGCGGTCAGCGTGGAGATACGCAGTATTTT.

Points on this clone: Other nucleotide sequences from this sample produce the same CDR3. The chain is built from TRBV5-1 and TRBJ2-2; unclear D gene. Trimming took off 2 bases at V and 2 bases at J, with 1 base between the two ends. In germline, CDR1 is SGHRS, CDR2 YFSETQ. This CDR3 contains 12 residues. CDR3 bases: TGCGCCAGCAGCTTAAACACCGGGGAGCTGTTTTTT. Amino acid sequence: CASSLNTGELFF. The full variable domain, its missing parts supplied by reference TRBV5-1 and TRBJ2-2, is KAGVTQTPRYLIKTRGQQVTLSCSPISGHRSVSWYQQTPGQGLQFLFEYFSETQRNKGNFPGRFSGRQFSNSRSEMNVSTLELGDSALYLCASSLNTGELFFGEGSRLTVL.

The J gene is TRBJ2-7, the V gene TRBV18; D is unclear. V was pared by 0 bases and J by 0 bases, with 15 bases between. Germline assignment: CDR1 KGHSH and CDR2 LQKENI. The CDR3 consists of 17 residues. CDR3 amino acids: CASSPPGSELSSYEQYF. CDR3 nucleotides: TGTGCCAGCTCACCACCGGGCTCCGAACTTAGCTCCTACGAGCAGTACTTC.

This rearrangement joins TRBV30 to TRBJ2-1; D ambiguous. CDR3 length: 15 amino acids. The ends were cut back, 4 bases at V and 0 bases at J, with 13 bases in the middle. Germline CDR1 GTSNPN, CDR2 SVGIG (reference sequence). The CDR3 DNA follows: TGTGCCTGGACCACAGACCCGAGCTCCTACAATGAGCAGTTCTTC. Its translation is CAWTTDPSSYNEQFF.

This chain uses TRBV7-9 with TRBJ1-5; D unresolved. CDR1 is SEHNR and CDR2 is FQNEAQ in the germline V gene (reference sequence). Trimming cost V 0 bases and J 9 bases, with 9 bases left between them. The CDR3 length is 13 residues. CDR3 DNA sequence: TGTGCCAGCAGCTTAGCGCTAGGCGGGCCCCAGCATTTT. This sequence encodes CASSLALGGPQHF.

The rearrangement links TRBV4-3 to TRBJ2-3; D remains unclear. The V and J ends lost 2 bases and 5 bases respectively, with 11 bases between them. The CDR3 runs to 14 residues. The V gene's germline CDR1 is LGHNA and CDR2 YSLEER. The CDR3 DNA reads as TGCGCCAGCAGCCAAAGACTCCCGGGAGATACGCAGTATTTT. Translation: CASSQRLPGDTQYF.